These 2 T cell receptor beta chains were sequenced from one sample in a study of sequential checkpoint blockade in melanoma. Only in-frame clones appear in the TCRdb table, and some are missing; sequencing was by immunoSEQ multiplex PCR. The profile covers about 5,300 clones, with roughly 55% appearing a single time and 43% taken by the ten largest. The sample's treatment: randomized to nivolumab then ipilimumab (arm A) or the reverse (arm B). Sequenced material: CD8+ T cells sorted from blood (inferred from file names), taken from a patient given nivolumab and ipilimumab in sequence. The receptors come from a human donor with melanoma.

This clone showed up just a few times. The chain couples TRBV14 to TRBJ1-2, with D perhaps TRBD1 (6 bases). Germline-derived CDR1 and CDR2 are SGHDN and FVKESK. The CDR3 runs to 13 residues. Trimming removed 3 bases from V and 3 bases from J, with 8 bases in between. The CDR3 DNA reads TGTGCCAGCAGCCACAGGGGCCACTATGGCTACACCTTC. Translation gives CASSHRGHYGYTF.

J is TRBJ1-2 and V is TRBV7-3; D might be TRBD1 (6 bases). The V gene's germline CDR1 is SGHTA and CDR2 FQGTGA. Trimming stripped 5 bases from V and 5 bases from J, with 12 bases between. The CDR3 extends over 13 amino acids. In nucleotides, the CDR3 is TGTGCCAGCAGCCCTGGACAGAGATATGGCTACACCTTC. Amino acids: CASSPGQRYGYTF. Full variable domain (rest looked up from reference TRBV7-3 and TRBJ1-2): GAGVSQTPSNKVTEKGKYVELRCDPISGHTALYWYRQSLGQGPEFLIYFQGTGAADDSGLPNDRFFAVRPEGSVSTLKIQRTERGDSAVYLCASSPGQRYGYTFGSGTRLTVV.